The 23 T cell receptor beta chains below were found in one sample sequenced in a study of monozygotic twins with cystic fibrosis (dated by TCRdb to the early 2020s). Library preparation employed the immunoSEQ multiplex PCR assay. In TCRdb, the immuneACCESS table is reduced to in-frame sequences with V and J assigned. These tables do not hold every clone; where another copy was compared, an unresolved V gene accounts for under half, and the others remain unexplained. Within this sample are some 25,000 clones, with approximately 96% of them counted one time only. Approximately 3% of the sample is taken by the ten largest. The specimen sequenced was blood. The receptor source for this set is a girl aged 2-15 years with cystic fibrosis.

The rearrangement links TRBV6-1 to TRBJ2-1; TRBD1 is a possible D gene (6 bases). The CDR3 sequence is 15 residues long. Germline assignment: CDR1 MNHNS and CDR2 SASEGT. Trimming cost V 5 bases and J 7 bases, with 18 bases left between them. The CDR3 here is CASSLWDKLGNEQFF. Written as DNA, the CDR3 is TGTGCCAGCAGTCTGTGGGACAAGTTAGGGAATGAGCAGTTCTTC.

This clone has a handful of counts. This chain connects TRBV14 to TRBJ2-2; D not resolved. V was shortened by 2 bases and J by 6 bases, with 7 bases between the two germline ends. The germline gives CDR1 SGHDN, CDR2 FVKESK. CDR3 size: 13 residues. Here the CDR3 reads CASSQRLSGELFF. CDR3 in DNA: TGTGCCAGCAGCCAAAGGTTATCCGGGGAGCTGTTTTTT.

The chain carries TRBV28 and TRBJ1-4; TRBD1 might be the D (6 bases). The CDR3 is 11 residues long. Per germline, CDR1 MDHEN and CDR2 SYDVKM. V dropped 11 bases and J dropped 5 bases, with 9 bases sitting between them. In DNA, the CDR3 is TGTGCCGCAGGGGAGAATGAAAAACTGTTTTTT. As protein: CAAGENEKLFF.

This sequence joins TRBV11-3 and TRBJ1-1, with 7 bases matching TRBD1. With 5 bases clipped from V and 4 bases from J, the junction kept 10 bases outside the gene matches. The CDR3 spans 15 residues. The germline V gene encodes CDR1 SGHNT and CDR2 YENEEA. CDR3 sequence reads: CASSPRQGSVTEAFF. The CDR3 nucleotides are TGTGCCAGCAGCCCACGACAGGGATCCGTCACTGAAGCTTTCTTT.

V is TRBV6-5 and J is TRBJ1-1; weak D call: TRBD1 (6 bases). V lost 2 bases and J lost 3, with 7 bases in between. Germline V lookup: CDR1 MNHEY, CDR2 SVGAGI. The CDR3 length is 13 residues. For the CDR3, the DNA is TGTGCCAGCAGTTACAGACAGGACACTGAAGCTTTCTTT. Its translation is CASSYRQDTEAFF.

The rearrangement uses TRBV29-1 and TRBJ2-3, with D perhaps matching TRBD1 (8 bases). The CDR3 is made up of 20 amino acids. Trimming stripped 0 bases from V and 2 bases from J, with 27 bases between. Germline CDR1 reads SQVTM; CDR2 reads ANQGSEA. The CDR3 region has the DNA TGCAGCGTTGAAGATCGCCTACAGGGGGGGCGGGTCCGACTCACAGATACGCAGTATTTT. Its translation is CSVEDRLQGGRVRLTDTQYF.

V gene TRBV27 combines with J gene TRBJ2-1; 8 bases agree with TRBD1. CDR1 is MNHEY and CDR2 is SMNVEV in the germline V gene (reference sequence). The CDR3 runs 15 residues. With 6 bases clipped from V and 4 bases from J, the junction kept 8 bases outside the gene matches. In nucleotides, the CDR3 is TGTGCCAGCAGACCAGGGGGCGCGGGATACAATGAGCAGTTCTTC. It is translated as CASRPGGAGYNEQFF.

The CDR3 protein is CASSQRTGSYEQYF. The CDR3 bases are TGCGCCAGCAGCCAGAGGACAGGCTCCTACGAGCAGTACTTC. J is TRBJ2-7 and V is TRBV4-1; 7 bases line up with TRBD1. From germline, CDR1 is MGHRA and CDR2 YSYEKL. The CDR3 sequence is 14 residues long. The J segment lost 0 bases and the V segment lost 3 bases, leaving 2 bases of the junction unmatched.

The rearrangement joins TRBV6-5 to TRBJ2-1; 9 bases align to TRBD1. The CDR3 has 16 amino acids. Germline V CDR1 and CDR2: MNHEY, SVGAGI. Germline trimming cut 2 bases from V and 7 bases from J; bases unmatched to any gene: 9. As DNA, the CDR3 is TGTGCCAGCAGTTACCTACCTGGGACAGGGATTAATGAGCAGTTCTTC. This codes for CASSYLPGTGINEQFF.

The V gene is TRBV28, the J gene TRBJ1-5; a possible D gene is TRBD1 (5 bases). This CDR3 is 15 amino acids long. CDR1 MDHEN and CDR2 SYDVKM come from the germline V gene. V lost 6 bases and J lost 4, with 16 bases in between. CDR3 bases: TGTGCCAGCAGATTCGGGACCGACTCTAATCAGCCCCAGCATTTT. Translation gives CASRFGTDSNQPQHF.

The chain links TRBV7-6 to TRBJ2-5; 10 nucleotides align to TRBD2. The V gene's germline CDR1 is SGHVS and CDR2 FNYEAQ. The CDR3 runs to 18 residues. The V and J ends lost 2 bases and 5 bases, in that order; junction bases with no gene match: 14. CDR3 nucleotides: TGTGCCAGCAGCTTACTACGAGCGGGAGGGCCCTCGGGGGAGACCCAGTACTTC. Translated, it gives CASSLLRAGGPSGETQYF.

This chain links TRBV27 with TRBJ2-1, with 16 bases lining up with TRBD2. The CDR3 has 16 amino acids. Germline values: CDR1 MNHEY, CDR2 SMNVEV (reference sequence). J was trimmed by 10 bases and V by 9 bases; bases with no gene match: 12. CDR3 amino acids: CARDPGLAGGSWEQFF. In DNA, the CDR3 is TGTGCCAGGGACCCGGGACTAGCGGGAGGGAGTTGGGAGCAGTTCTTC.

The V call is TRBV2, the J call TRBJ1-2, with 11 bases identical to TRBD1. Germline loops: CDR1 SNHLY, CDR2 FYNNEI. This CDR3 is built from 13 residues. With 4 bases clipped from V and 6 bases from J, the junction kept 1 base outside the gene matches. In DNA, the CDR3 is TGTGCCAGCAGTGCGGACAGGGGGCATGGCTACACCTTC. Its protein product is CASSADRGHGYTF.

This rearrangement joins TRBV6-6 to TRBJ2-2, with D perhaps matching TRBD2 (6 bases). V was shortened by 6 bases and J by 2 bases, with 10 bases between the two germline ends. Looked up from germline, CDR1 is MNHNY and CDR2 is SVGAGI (reference sequence). The CDR3 runs to 14 residues. The CDR3 coding sequence is TGTGCCAGCAGCACCGGGACTAACACCGGGGAGCTGTTTTTT. Translation gives CASSTGTNTGELFF.

The chain has TRBV5-1 and TRBJ2-1, with 12 bases aligning to TRBD2. The CDR3 covers 16 residues. Germline values: CDR1 SGHRS, CDR2 YFSETQ. V dropped 0 bases and J dropped 4; count of bases not matched to a gene: 2. The CDR3 DNA follows: TGCGCCAGCAGCTTGGGACTAGCGGGGGCTTACAATGAGCAGTTCTTC. The encoded protein is CASSLGLAGAYNEQFF.

The gene calls are TRBV30 and TRBJ2-7; TRBD1 might be the D (6 bases). From germline, CDR1 is GTSNPN and CDR2 SVGIG (reference sequence). The V and J ends lost 3 bases and 3 bases respectively, with 12 bases between them. CDR3 size: 13 residues. The CDR3 loop is CAWRRGQFYEQYF. The CDR3 nucleotides are TGTGCCTGGAGAAGGGGACAATTCTACGAGCAGTACTTC.

The genes are TRBV7-8 and TRBJ1-4; no definite D call. Germline values: CDR1 SGHVS, CDR2 FQNEAQ. The CDR3 extends over 17 amino acids. V was pared by 8 bases and J by 2 bases, with 21 bases between. CDR3 DNA sequence: TGTGCCAGCGGGCATCCACGATCCGGACGGACTAATGAAAAACTGTTTTTT. It encodes CASGHPRSGRTNEKLFF.

The chain has TRBV29-1 and TRBJ2-7; D may match TRBD1 or TRBD2 (5 bases each). This CDR3 contains 14 residues. The ends were cut back, 0 bases at V and 2 bases at J, with 11 bases in the middle. Germline CDR1 is SQVTM and CDR2 is ANQGSEA. The CDR3 reads CSVEDGRGPYEQYF. CDR3 nucleotide sequence: TGCAGCGTTGAAGACGGACGGGGACCCTACGAGCAGTACTTC.

V gene TRBV4-3 combines with J gene TRBJ1-3; D is uncertain. The CDR3 has 18 residues. Trimming pared 0 bases from V and 1 base from J, leaving 16 bases between. CDR1 and CDR2 from the germline V gene are LGHNA and YSLEER. CDR3 amino acids: CASSQELSPGWSGNTIYF. DNA for the CDR3: TGCGCCAGCAGCCAAGAACTTTCACCGGGGTGGTCTGGAAACACCATATATTTT.

This sequence joins TRBV30 and TRBJ2-7; tentatively, D is TRBD2 (5 bases). Trimming left V 3 bases short and J 4 bases short, with 13 bases between. The germline CDR1 and CDR2 sequences are GTSNPN and SVGIG (reference sequence). The CDR3 extends over 13 amino acids. CDR3 amino acids: CAWSLPGVYEQYF. The DNA of the CDR3 is TGTGCCTGGAGCCTCCCCGGGGTATACGAGCAGTACTTC.

The gene calls are TRBV19 and TRBJ2-7; D possibly corresponds to TRBD2 (6 bases). V shed 6 bases and J shed 5 bases, with 20 bases lying between them. Germline V lookup: CDR1 LNHDA, CDR2 SQIVND (reference sequence). This CDR3 comprises 15 residues. CDR3 residues: CASSSGTLIDHEQYF. As DNA, the CDR3 is TGTGCCAGTAGCTCCGGGACTCTCATCGACCACGAGCAGTACTTC. The full variable domain, completed using reference TRBV19 and TRBJ2-7, is DGGITQSPKYLFRKEGQNVTLSCEQNLNHDAMYWYRQDPGQGLRLIYYSQIVNDFQKGDIAEGYSVSREKKESFPLTVTSAQKNPTAFYLCASSSGTLIDHEQYFGPGTRLTVT.

This chain connects TRBV15 to TRBJ2-3, with 9 bases matching TRBD1. With 4 bases clipped from V and 11 bases from J, the junction kept 4 bases outside the gene matches. Germline values: CDR1 LNHNV, CDR2 YYDKDF (reference sequence). The CDR3 has 12 residues. The CDR3 region has the DNA TGTGCCACCAGCACCGGGACAGGGTGGCAGTATTTT. Translated, it gives CATSTGTGWQYF.

The CDR3 coding sequence is TGTGCCAGCAACCCGACCGACTCCTACGAGCAGTACTTC. This gives the protein CASNPTDSYEQYF. The chain is built from TRBV11-3 and TRBJ2-7; no reliable D call. The V and J ends lost 7 bases and 0 bases respectively, with 10 bases between them. This CDR3 has 13 amino acids. Germline-derived CDR1 and CDR2 are SGHNT and YENEEA.